What follows is one T cell receptor beta chain and its context. Combining a sample-barcoded 5' primer with a J-beta primer mix, a second PCR ran for roughly 6 to 12 cycles. Via MiXCR, TCRdb re-called the 5' RACE reads, giving one row per CDR3 protein. The sample carries about 640,000 distinct CDR3 sequences, 58% recorded once. The data were obtained in a study of blood T cells in healthy people across ages. The V gene lost 4 bases and the J gene lost 0 bases, with 11 bases spanning the gap. The length of the CDR3 is 14 residues. Germline V gene lookup returns CDR1 SQVTM and CDR2 ANQGSEA. The chain carries TRBV29-1 and TRBJ2-3; D uncertain. The sample consisted of blood. This receptor was obtained from a man aged 60-69 years in good health. The DNA for the CDR3 is TGCAGCGTTGTTCCCTTTACTAGCACAGATACGCAGTATTTT. It translates to CSVVPFTSTDTQYF.